This T cell receptor (beta chain) was documented in a study of blood T cells in healthy people across ages. A second about 6 to 12 cycle PCR used barcoded and J-beta primers. Each cDNA molecule was tagged by a template-switch adaptor that had 12 random nucleotides. TCRdb reprocessed the 5' RACE reads with MiXCR, giving one entry per CDR3 protein. The table has about 1.8 million distinct CDR3 sequences, around half seen once. Germline assignment: CDR1 SGHTA and CDR2 FQGNSA. CDR3 length: 15 amino acids. V shed 4 bases and J shed 4 bases, with 16 bases lying between them. The sequenced sample consisted of blood. The chain uses TRBV7-2 and TRBJ2-5, with D possibly being TRBD1 (6 bases). This receptor was taken from a woman in her thirties or forties in good health. CDR3 protein: CASSSFGQLRETQYF. CDR3 coding DNA: TGTGCCAGCAGCTCGTTTGGACAGCTCCGAGAGACCCAGTACTTC. Full variable domain (missing parts from reference TRBV7-2 and TRBJ2-5): GAGVSQSPSNKVTEKGKDVELRCDPISGHTALYWYRQSLGQGLEFLIYFQGNSAPDKSGLPSDRFSAERTGGSVSTLTIQRTQQEDSAVYLCASSSFGQLRETQYFGPGTRLLVL.